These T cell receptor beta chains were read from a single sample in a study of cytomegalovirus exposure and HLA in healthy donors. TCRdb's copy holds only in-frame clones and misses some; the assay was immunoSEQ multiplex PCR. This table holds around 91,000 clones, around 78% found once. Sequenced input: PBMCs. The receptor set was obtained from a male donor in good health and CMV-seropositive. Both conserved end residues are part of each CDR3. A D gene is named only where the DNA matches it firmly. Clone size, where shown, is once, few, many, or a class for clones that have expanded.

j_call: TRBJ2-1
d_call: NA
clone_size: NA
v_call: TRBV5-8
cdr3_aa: CASSLEGTSTNEQFF
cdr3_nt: TGTGCCAGCAGCTTGGAGGGGACTTCCACTAATGAGCAGTTCTTC

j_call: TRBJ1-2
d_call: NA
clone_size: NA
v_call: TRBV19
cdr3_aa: CASRGNGYTF
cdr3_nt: TGTGCCAGTCGGGGGAATGGCTACACCTTC

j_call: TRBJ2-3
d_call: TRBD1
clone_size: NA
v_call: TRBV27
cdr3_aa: CASSLSAYRDSASTDTQYF
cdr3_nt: TGTGCCAGCAGTTTATCGGCCTACCGGGACAGCGCTAGCACAGATACGCAGTATTTT

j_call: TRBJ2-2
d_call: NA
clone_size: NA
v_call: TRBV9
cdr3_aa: CASSEYRVAGELFF
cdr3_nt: TGTGCCAGCAGCGAATACAGGGTCGCCGGGGAGCTGTTTTTT

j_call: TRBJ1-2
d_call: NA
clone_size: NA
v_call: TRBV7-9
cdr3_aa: CASSSKVRDGYTF
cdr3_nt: TGTGCCAGCAGTTCAAAGGTTCGGGATGGCTACACCTTC

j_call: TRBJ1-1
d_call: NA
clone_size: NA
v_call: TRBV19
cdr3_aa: CASSIEASRGTEAFF
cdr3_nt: TGTGCCAGTAGTATAGAGGCGTCGCGGGGGACTGAAGCTTTCTTT

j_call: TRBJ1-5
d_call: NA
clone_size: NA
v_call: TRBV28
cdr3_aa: CASSFRAGAAQPQHF
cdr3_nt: TGTGCCAGCAGTTTCCGGGCAGGGGCGGCTCAGCCCCAGCATTTT

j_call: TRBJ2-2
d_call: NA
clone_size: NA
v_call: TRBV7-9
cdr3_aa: CASSSTGVTGELFF
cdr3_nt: TGTGCCAGCAGCTCGACAGGAGTCACCGGGGAGCTGTTTTTT

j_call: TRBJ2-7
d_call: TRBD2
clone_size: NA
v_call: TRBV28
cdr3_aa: CASSRAGVGPYEQYF
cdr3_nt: TGTGCCAGCAGCCGAGCGGGGGTTGGGCCCTACGAGCAGTACTTC

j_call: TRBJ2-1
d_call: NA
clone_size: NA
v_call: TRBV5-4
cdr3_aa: CASSLGFEGATSYNEQFF
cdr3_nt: TGTGCCAGCAGCTTAGGATTCGAAGGAGCAACCTCCTACAATGAGCAGTTCTTC

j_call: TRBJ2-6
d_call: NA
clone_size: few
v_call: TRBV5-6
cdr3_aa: CASSSKGVTLSGANVLTF
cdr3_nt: TGTGCCAGCAGTTCAAAGGGGGTAACACTTTCTGGGGCCAACGTCCTGACTTTC

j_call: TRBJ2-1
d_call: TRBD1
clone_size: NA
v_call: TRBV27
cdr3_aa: CASSPTGQGASEQFF
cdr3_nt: TGTGCCAGCAGTCCGACGGGACAGGGGGCCAGTGAGCAGTTCTTC

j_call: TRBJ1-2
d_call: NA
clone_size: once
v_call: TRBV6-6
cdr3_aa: CASSYDIYGYTF
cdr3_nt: TGTGCCAGCAGTTACGACATCTATGGCTACACCTTC

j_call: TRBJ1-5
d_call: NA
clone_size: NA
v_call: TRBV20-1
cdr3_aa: CSATTYTQHF
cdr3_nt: TGCAGTGCTACCACCTATACCCAGCATTTT

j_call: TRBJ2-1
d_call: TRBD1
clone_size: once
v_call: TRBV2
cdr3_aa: CATPDRSEQFF
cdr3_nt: TGTGCCACCCCGGACAGGTCCGAGCAGTTCTTC

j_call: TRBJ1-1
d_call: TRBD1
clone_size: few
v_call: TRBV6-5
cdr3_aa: CASRPLTGENTEAFF
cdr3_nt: TGTGCCAGCAGGCCGTTGACAGGGGAGAACACTGAAGCTTTCTTT

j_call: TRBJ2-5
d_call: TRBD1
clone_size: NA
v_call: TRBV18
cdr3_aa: CASSPSTGTVRTQYF
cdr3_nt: TGTGCCAGCTCACCATCGACAGGGACGGTTCGGACCCAGTACTTC

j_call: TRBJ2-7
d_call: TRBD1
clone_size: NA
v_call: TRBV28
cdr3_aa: CASVGGTGGRNEQYF
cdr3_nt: TGTGCCAGCGTGGGGGGAACAGGGGGCCGGAACGAGCAGTACTTC

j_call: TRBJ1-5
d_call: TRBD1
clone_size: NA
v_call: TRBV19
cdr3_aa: CASSIDLTGVDSNQPQHF
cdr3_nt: TGTGCCAGTAGTATAGACCTGACAGGGGTAGATAGCAATCAGCCCCAGCATTTT

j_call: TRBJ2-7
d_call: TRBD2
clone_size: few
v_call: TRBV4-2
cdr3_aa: CASSQDRGGSYEQYF
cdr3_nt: TGTGCCAGCAGCCAAGATCGGGGGGGCTCCTACGAGCAGTACTTC

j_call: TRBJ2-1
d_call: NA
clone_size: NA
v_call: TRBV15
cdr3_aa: CATSRDITSQHNEQFF
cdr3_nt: TGTGCCACCAGCAGAGATATCACTAGCCAACACAATGAGCAGTTCTTC

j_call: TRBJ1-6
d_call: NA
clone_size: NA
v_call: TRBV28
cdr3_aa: CASSLSGGRGSPLHF
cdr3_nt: TGTGCCAGCAGTTTATCCGGGGGGCGCGGATCACCCCTCCACTTT

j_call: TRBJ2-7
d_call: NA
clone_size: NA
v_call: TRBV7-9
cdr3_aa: CASSLAGGYEQYF
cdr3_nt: TGTGCCAGCAGCTTGGCAGGAGGTTACGAGCAGTACTTC

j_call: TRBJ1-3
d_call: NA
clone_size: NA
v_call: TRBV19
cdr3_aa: CASSSDQDNSGNTIYF
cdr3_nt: TGTGCCAGTAGTTCCGATCAAGACAACTCTGGAAACACCATATATTTT

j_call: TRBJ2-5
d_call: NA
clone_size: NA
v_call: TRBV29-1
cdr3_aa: CSVKTASGTQYF
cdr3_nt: TGCAGCGTTAAGACGGCTTCGGGGACCCAGTACTTC

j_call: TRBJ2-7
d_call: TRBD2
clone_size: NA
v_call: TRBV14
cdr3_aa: CASSQERTSGSSYEQYF
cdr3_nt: TGTGCCAGCAGCCAAGAAAGAACCAGCGGGAGCTCCTACGAGCAGTACTTC

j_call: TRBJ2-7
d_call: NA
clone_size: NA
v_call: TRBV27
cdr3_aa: CASSLMASYEQYF
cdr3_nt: TGTGCCAGCAGTTTGATGGCCTCCTACGAGCAGTACTTC

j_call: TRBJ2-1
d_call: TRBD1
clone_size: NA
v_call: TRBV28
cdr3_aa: CASSWTGGYNEQFF
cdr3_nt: TGTGCCAGCAGTTGGACAGGGGGGTACAATGAGCAGTTCTTC

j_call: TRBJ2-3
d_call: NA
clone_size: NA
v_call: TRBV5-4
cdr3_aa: CASSLDRVIDTQYF
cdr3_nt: TGTGCCAGCAGCTTGGACAGGGTTATAGATACGCAGTATTTT

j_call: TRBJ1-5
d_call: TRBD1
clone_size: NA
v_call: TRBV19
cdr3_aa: CASSNGQGAFGNQPQHF
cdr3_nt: TGTGCCAGTAGTAACGGACAGGGGGCGTTTGGCAATCAGCCCCAGCATTTT

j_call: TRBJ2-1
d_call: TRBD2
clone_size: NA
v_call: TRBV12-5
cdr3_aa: CASGSPGLAGEDEQFF
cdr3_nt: TGTGCTAGTGGTTCTCCGGGACTAGCGGGAGAGGATGAGCAGTTCTTC

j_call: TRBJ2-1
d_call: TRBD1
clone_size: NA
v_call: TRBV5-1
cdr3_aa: CASSLAGTGSYNEQFF
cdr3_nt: TGCGCCAGCAGCTTGGCCGGGACAGGGTCCTACAATGAGCAGTTCTTC

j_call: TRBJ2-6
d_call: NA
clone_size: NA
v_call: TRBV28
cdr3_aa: CASTFLDSRGANVLTF
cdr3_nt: TGTGCCAGCACCTTTTTGGACTCGAGGGGGGCCAACGTCCTGACTTTC